This T cell receptor (beta chain) is from a study of regulatory T cells in long-lasting Graves disease. Findings and limits, study-wide: Gene preferences differed: TRBV28, TRBJ1-2, TRBJ2-5 in persistent cases.

A note on this clonotype: Its antigen is undetermined.

Time point defined: newly diagnosed GD, antithyroid drugs for less than 3 months. Construction of the TCR library relied on RNA isolated from PBMCs. Construction of the TCR beta libraries employed iRepertoire HTBI primers in conjunction with Arm-PCR of CDR3 regions. TCRdb re-derived calls from the multiplex PCR reads in MiXCR, one entry per CDR3 protein. Among 250,000 to 300,000 distinct CDR3 sequences, roughly 18% were seen once, and the ten largest hold around 13%. The CDR3 contains 15 residues. The germline CDR1 and CDR2 sequences are ENHRY and SYGVKD. Deletions cut 11 bases from V and 1 base from J, with 19 bases between. This same sample was also part of a study on T cells in Graves' hyperthyroidism and ophthalmopathy. In that study: The model foresaw ophthalmopathy a median around 6 months prior to onset.

V gene TRBV10-3 combines with J gene TRBJ2-3, with a possible D match to TRBD1 (6 bases). The input for sequencing was peripheral blood mononuclear cells (PBMCs), taken at new diagnosis, from a patient treated with antithyroid drugs. The TCR was taken from a woman between 25 and 40 years old with Graves disease. CDR3 DNA sequence: TGTGCCGTAAGAACAGGGACCCTTGGCACAGATACGCAGTATTTT. Protein: CAVRTGTLGTDTQYF.